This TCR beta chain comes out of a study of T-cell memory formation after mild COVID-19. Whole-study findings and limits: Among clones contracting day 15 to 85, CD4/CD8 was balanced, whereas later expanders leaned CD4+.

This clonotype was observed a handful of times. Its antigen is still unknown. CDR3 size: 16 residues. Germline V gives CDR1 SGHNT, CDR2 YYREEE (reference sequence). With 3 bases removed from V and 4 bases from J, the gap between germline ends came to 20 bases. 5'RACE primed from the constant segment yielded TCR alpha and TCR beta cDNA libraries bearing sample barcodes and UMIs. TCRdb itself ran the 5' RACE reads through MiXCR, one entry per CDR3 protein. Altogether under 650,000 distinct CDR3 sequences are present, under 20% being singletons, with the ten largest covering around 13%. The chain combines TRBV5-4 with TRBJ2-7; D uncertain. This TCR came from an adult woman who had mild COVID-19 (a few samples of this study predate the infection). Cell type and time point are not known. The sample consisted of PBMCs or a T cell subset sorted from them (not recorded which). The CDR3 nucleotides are TGTGCCAGCAGCTACGCTGGAAGGCAGTCTCTTTACGAGCAGTACTTC. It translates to CASSYAGRQSLYEQYF.